These 27 T cell receptor beta chains came from one sample sequenced in a study of identical twins. MiXCR was run by TCRdb on the 5' RACE reads, yielding one entry per CDR3 protein. The sample shows some 1,700,000 distinct CDR3 sequences, under 35% of them seen only once. Material for sequencing was cord blood. The source is a newborn girl in good health.

The sample holds a few counts of this clonotype. The chain carries TRBV24-1 and TRBJ2-3; D is uncertain. Trimming shortened V by 0 bases and J by 6 bases, and 12 bases separated the two germline ends. The CDR3 consists of 15 residues. The V gene's germline CDR1 is KGHDR and CDR2 SFDVKD. The DNA of the CDR3 is TGTGCCACCAGTGATTTGTCGGAGCCCGGGGATACGCAGTATTTT. Translated, it gives CATSDLSEPGDTQYF.

This clonotype was found a few times. The chain has TRBV6-5 and TRBJ1-2, with 7 bases aligning to TRBD1. The V segment lost 7 bases and the J segment 3 bases; nucleotides outside the gene matches: 5. The CDR3 consists of 13 residues. Germline V CDR1 and CDR2: MNHEY, SVGAGI. The CDR3 loop is CASTRDRDYGYTF. The DNA for the CDR3 is TGTGCCAGCACTCGAGACAGGGACTATGGCTACACCTTC.

The CDR3 region is CASSFSGTSALYEQYF. The CDR3 coding sequence is TGTGCCAGCAGTTTTTCCGGGACTAGCGCATTATACGAGCAGTACTTC. The chain uses TRBV28 and TRBJ2-7; the match to TRBD2 covers 10 bases. From germline, CDR1 is MDHEN and CDR2 SYDVKM. V was clipped by 3 bases and J by 4 bases; unmatched bases: 9. The CDR3 is made up of 16 amino acids. Together with reference TRBV28 and TRBJ2-7, the CDR3 gives the full variable domain: DVKVTQSSRYLVKRTGEKVFLECVQDMDHENMFWYRQDPGLGLRLIYFSYDVKMKEKGDIPEGYSVSREKKERFSLILESASTNQTSMYLCASSFSGTSALYEQYFGPGTRLTVT.

This clonotype appeared a few times. The CDR3 sequence: CASSFMGSGANVLTF. CDR3 in DNA: TGTGCCAGCAGTTTTATGGGATCTGGGGCCAACGTCCTGACTTTC. The rearrangement links TRBV27 to TRBJ2-6, with D unresolved. V was trimmed by 3 bases and J by 1 base, leaving 7 bases between them. The CDR3 is 15 residues long. Germline V gives CDR1 MNHEY, CDR2 SMNVEV (reference sequence).

The chain combines TRBV3-1 with TRBJ1-2; D unresolved. Germline loops: CDR1 LGHDT, CDR2 YNNKEL (reference sequence). Trimming took 1 base from V and 0 from J, leaving 6 bases between them. The CDR3 sequence is 14 residues long. CDR3 residues: CASSQGLANYGYTF. The CDR3 DNA is TGTGCCAGCAGCCAAGGTCTTGCTAACTATGGCTACACCTTC.

V and J are TRBV19 and TRBJ2-7; 7 nucleotides agree with TRBD1. Germline V gene lookup returns CDR1 LNHDA and CDR2 SQIVND (reference sequence). The CDR3 runs 14 residues. V was clipped by 5 bases and J by 3 bases; unmatched bases: 7. CDR3 sequence: CASSAWGTVYEQYF. The CDR3 coding sequence is TGTGCCAGTAGTGCATGGGGGACAGTCTACGAGCAGTACTTC.

This clonotype was picked up a small number of times. This chain joins TRBV24-1 and TRBJ2-1; D is unclear. Per germline, CDR1 KGHDR and CDR2 SFDVKD. The CDR3 spans 13 residues. V lost 5 bases, J lost 0 bases, and 4 bases lay in between. CDR3 nucleotides: TGTGCCACCAGTGGCTTCTCCTACAATGAGCAGTTCTTC. This sequence encodes CATSGFSYNEQFF.

The chain recombines TRBV20-1 with TRBJ2-7; no firm D call. Germline values: CDR1 DFQATT, CDR2 SNEGSKA (reference sequence). The V and J ends lost 5 bases and 0 bases respectively, with 11 bases between them. The CDR3 totals 13 residues. CDR3 nucleotide sequence: TGCAGTGCTCGAGCGTCCAGCTCCTACGAGCAGTACTTC. This encodes CSARASSSYEQYF.

V and J are TRBV14 and TRBJ2-1; the D gene is possibly TRBD2 (7 bases). V gave up 5 bases and J gave up 2 bases, with 13 bases separating them. Germline V gene data show CDR1 as SGHDN and CDR2 as FVKESK. CDR3 length equals 15 residues. For the CDR3, the DNA is TGTGCCAGCAGCAGACCGGGGGGCCCCTACAATGAGCAGTTCTTC. Encoded protein: CASSRPGGPYNEQFF.

This clonotype was seen only a few times. The V gene is TRBV12-3 or TRBV12-4, the J gene TRBJ1-1; D is unresolved. The CDR3 runs 13 residues. V was clipped by 3 bases and J by 8 bases, with 13 bases between them. CDR3: CASSFFAQHEAFF. CDR3 coding DNA: TGTGCCAGCAGTTTTTTTGCTCAGCACGAAGCTTTCTTT.

This clonotype appeared a single time. The gene calls are TRBV6-5 and TRBJ2-7, with 8 bases aligning to TRBD1. Germline trimming cut 9 bases from V and 3 bases from J; bases unmatched to any gene: 16. This CDR3 has 16 residues. CDR1 is MNHEY and CDR2 is SVGAGI in the germline V gene. The chain's CDR3 is CASQGPARTGIYEQYF. The CDR3, as DNA: TGTGCCAGTCAAGGGCCAGCGAGGACAGGGATCTACGAGCAGTACTTC.

This chain links TRBV28 with TRBJ1-2, with D possibly TRBD1 on 5 matching bases. Between the trimmed V and J ends, which lost 0 bases and 4 bases, there was a span of 12 bases. The CDR3 consists of 15 residues. CDR1 is MDHEN, CDR2 SYDVKM, per germline. The CDR3 DNA reads TGTGCCAGCAGTTTATGGCAGGGCGGAGGCTATGGCTACACCTTC. Translation gives CASSLWQGGGYGYTF.

This chain joins TRBV7-9 and TRBJ1-6; a weak D match, TRBD1 (5 bases). Germline V lookup: CDR1 SEHNR, CDR2 FQNEAQ (reference sequence). V lost 7 bases and J lost 5, with 9 bases in between. There are 13 residues in the CDR3. The CDR3 region is CASTLGDNSPLHF. For the CDR3, the DNA is TGTGCCAGCACCCTAGGGGATAATTCACCCCTCCACTTT.

The CDR3 nucleotides read TGTGCCAGCAGTGCGACTTGGGACAGGGGAGACACTGAAGCTTTCTTT. It translates to CASSATWDRGDTEAFF. J is TRBJ1-1 and V is TRBV27, with TRBD1 matching over 10 bases. From germline, CDR1 is MNHEY and CDR2 SMNVEV (reference sequence). CDR3 length: 16 amino acids. The V and J ends lost 5 bases and 3 bases, in that order; junction bases with no gene match: 9.

The V gene is TRBV6-1, the J gene TRBJ1-2; 10 nucleotides line up with TRBD1. There are 15 residues in the CDR3. Germline V lookup: CDR1 MNHNS, CDR2 SASEGT. Trimming at V came to 5 bases and at J to 6 bases, leaving 9 bases not matched to a gene. CDR3 coding DNA: TGTGCCAGCAGTTTATATGCCGGGACAGGGGATGGCTACACCTTC. Translated: CASSLYAGTGDGYTF.

This clonotype occurred a few times. The genes are TRBV20-1 and TRBJ2-3; D is unclear. Germline V gene data show CDR1 as DFQATT and CDR2 as SNEGSKA (reference sequence). This CDR3 has 14 amino acids. Between the trimmed V and J ends, which lost 6 bases and 5 bases, there was a span of 18 bases. The CDR3 spells CSAPRRLTVDTQYF. CDR3 sequence (DNA): TGCAGTGCCCCGCGACGCCTCACTGTAGATACGCAGTATTTT.

This clonotype was found a few times. V is TRBV20-1 and J is TRBJ2-5; the D gene is possibly TRBD2 (6 bases). V lost 3 bases and J lost 13, with 24 bases in between. The CDR3 runs 14 residues. CDR1 DFQATT and CDR2 SNEGSKA come from the germline V gene (reference sequence). CDR3: CSASEWQGSGERYF. For the CDR3, the DNA is TGCAGTGCTAGCGAATGGCAGGGTTCGGGGGAGCGGTACTTC.

This clonotype was observed a handful of times. CDR3 in amino acids: CASSEAGVHEQFF. CDR3 DNA sequence: TGTGCCAGCAGTGAAGCCGGGGTGCATGAGCAGTTCTTC. The J gene is TRBJ2-1, the V gene TRBV2; D possibly corresponds to TRBD2 (5 bases). The CDR3 contains 13 residues. Looked up from germline, CDR1 is SNHLY and CDR2 is FYNNEI. Trimming took 0 bases from V and 8 from J, leaving 8 bases between them.

The V call is TRBV6-6, the J call TRBJ2-2; D may be TRBD1 (5 bases). The CDR3 has 12 amino acids. Trimming removed 11 bases from V and 1 base from J, with 8 bases in between. CDR1 MNHNY and CDR2 SVGAGI come from the germline V gene (reference sequence). The CDR3 is CAGQGNTGELFF. The CDR3 nucleotides read TGTGCCGGGCAGGGGAACACCGGGGAGCTGTTTTTT.

In this sample, this clonotype turned up a few times. This chain links TRBV10-3 with TRBJ1-5, with a weak D call TRBD1 (5 bases). Germline V CDR1 and CDR2: ENHRY, SYGVKD. Deletions cut 8 bases from V and 5 bases from J, with 10 bases between. The CDR3 length is 12 residues. The chain's CDR3 is CAIGRGDQPQHF. The DNA of the CDR3 is TGTGCCATCGGTAGAGGGGATCAGCCCCAGCATTTT.

This chain connects TRBV7-2 to TRBJ2-1, with TRBD2 matching over 8 bases. The length of the CDR3 is 16 residues. J lost 1 base, V lost 4 bases, and 6 bases had no gene match. Germline values: CDR1 SGHTA, CDR2 FQGNSA. The CDR3 spells CASSYRGTRSYNEQFF. Here the CDR3 DNA reads TGTGCCAGCAGCTACCGGGGGACTAGATCCTACAATGAGCAGTTCTTC. The full variable domain, its missing parts supplied by reference TRBV7-2 and TRBJ2-1, is GAGVSQSPSNKVTEKGKDVELRCDPISGHTALYWYRQSLGQGLEFLIYFQGNSAPDKSGLPSDRFSAERTGGSVSTLTIQRTQQEDSAVYLCASSYRGTRSYNEQFFGPGTRLTVL.

The gene calls are TRBV5-1 and TRBJ2-3; D remains ambiguous. This CDR3 has 13 amino acids. In germline, CDR1 is SGHRS, CDR2 YFSETQ. The germline V and J ends were trimmed by 0 bases and 4 bases, with 6 bases remaining between them. CDR3 DNA: TGCGCCAGCAGCTTGGAGACCCCAGATACGCAGTATTTT. Protein product: CASSLETPDTQYF.

The J gene is TRBJ2-1, the V gene TRBV10-3; 10 bases fit TRBD2. The CDR3 has 17 amino acids. Trimming cost V 0 bases and J 7 bases; bases outside gene matches: 9. Germline values: CDR1 ENHRY, CDR2 SYGVKD. CDR3 region: CAISESSNSGRFNEQFF. CDR3 DNA: TGTGCCATCAGTGAGTCCTCGAATAGCGGGAGGTTTAATGAGCAGTTCTTC.

The V gene is TRBV6-6, the J gene TRBJ1-2, with 9 bases that match TRBD1. Germline V lookup: CDR1 MNHNY, CDR2 SVGAGI (reference sequence). V shed 4 bases, J shed 7 bases, and the junction held 4 bases outside the gene matches. The length of the CDR3 is 13 residues. This CDR3 is CASSSATGGGYTF. As DNA, the CDR3 is TGTGCCAGCAGTTCAGCGACAGGGGGTGGCTACACCTTC.

The V gene is TRBV27, the J gene TRBJ2-1; 9 nucleotides match TRBD2. The CDR3 extends over 14 amino acids. The V segment lost 0 bases and the J segment 10 bases; nucleotides outside the gene matches: 4. The germline V gene encodes CDR1 MNHEY and CDR2 SMNVEV (reference sequence). The CDR3 here is CASSLSVAGGEQFF. In nucleotides, the CDR3 is TGTGCCAGCAGTTTATCCGTGGCGGGGGGGGAGCAGTTCTTC.

The J gene is TRBJ2-3, the V gene TRBV3-1; D not certain. Trimming pared 1 base from V and 2 bases from J, leaving 7 bases between. The CDR3 consists of 14 residues. Germline V gives CDR1 LGHDT, CDR2 YNNKEL (reference sequence). The CDR3 here is CASSQGGFTDTQYF. In DNA form, the CDR3 reads TGTGCCAGCAGCCAAGGGGGATTCACAGATACGCAGTATTTT.

The chain's CDR3 is CASSLKYGRETQYF. The CDR3 DNA sequence: TGTGCCAGCAGTTTAAAGTACGGGAGGGAGACCCAGTACTTC. The rearrangement links TRBV12-3 or TRBV12-4 to TRBJ2-5, with 7 bases matching TRBD2. The CDR3 contains 14 residues. V lost 2 bases and J lost 5; bases outside the gene matches: 5.